This T cell receptor beta chain was profiled in a study of control samples from healthy donors and cancer patients. Profiling relied on immunoSEQ multiplex PCR, and the TCRdb table lists in-frame clones only, not all of them. The table lists some 65,000 clones, over 65% of them singletons. Germline-derived CDR1 and CDR2 are LNHDA and SQIVND (reference sequence). The CDR3 loop spans 16 amino acids. Trimming left V 4 bases short and J 0 bases short, with 16 bases between. This clonotype originated in a woman in her forties or fifties with lung cancer. What was sequenced was PBMCs. The chain couples TRBV19 to TRBJ2-7, with D perhaps TRBD1 or TRBD2 (6 bases each). CDR3 coding DNA: TGTGCCAGTAGTAGATCGTCGGGGGCGAACTCCTACGAGCAGTACTTC. It yields the protein CASSRSSGANSYEQYF.